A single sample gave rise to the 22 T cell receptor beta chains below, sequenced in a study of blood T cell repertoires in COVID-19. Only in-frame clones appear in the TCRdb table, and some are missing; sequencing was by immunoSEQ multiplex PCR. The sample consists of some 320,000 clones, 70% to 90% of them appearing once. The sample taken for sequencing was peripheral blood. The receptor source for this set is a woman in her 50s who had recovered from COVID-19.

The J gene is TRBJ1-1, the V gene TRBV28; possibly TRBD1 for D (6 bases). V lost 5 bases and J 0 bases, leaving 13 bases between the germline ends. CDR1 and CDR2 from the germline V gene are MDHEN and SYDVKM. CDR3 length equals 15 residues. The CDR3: CASSIGQPMNTEAFF. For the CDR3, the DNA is TGTGCCAGCAGTATAGGACAGCCCATGAACACTGAAGCTTTCTTT.

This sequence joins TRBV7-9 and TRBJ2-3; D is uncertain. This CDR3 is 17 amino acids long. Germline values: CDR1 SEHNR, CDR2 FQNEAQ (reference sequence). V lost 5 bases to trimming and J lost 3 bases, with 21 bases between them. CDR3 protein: CASSPPLSVSGTDTQYF. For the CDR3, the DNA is TGTGCCAGCAGCCCTCCTCTGAGCGTCTCCGGGACAGATACGCAGTATTTT. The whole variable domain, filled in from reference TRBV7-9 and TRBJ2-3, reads DTGVSQNPRHKITKRGQNVTFRCDPISEHNRLYWYRQTLGQGPEFLTYFQNEAQLEKSRLLSDRFSAERPKGSFSTLEIQRTEQGDSAMYLCASSPPLSVSGTDTQYFGPGTRLTVL.

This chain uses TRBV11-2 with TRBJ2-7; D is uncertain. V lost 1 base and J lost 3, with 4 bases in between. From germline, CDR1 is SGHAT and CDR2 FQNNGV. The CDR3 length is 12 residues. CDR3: CASSLADYEQYF. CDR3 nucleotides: TGTGCCAGCAGCTTAGCAGACTACGAGCAGTACTTC.

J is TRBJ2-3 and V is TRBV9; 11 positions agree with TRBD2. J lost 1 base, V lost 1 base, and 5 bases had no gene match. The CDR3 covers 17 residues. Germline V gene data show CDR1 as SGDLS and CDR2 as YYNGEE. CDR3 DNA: TGTGCCAGCAGCGTATCTAGCGGGAGGAGCGGCACAGATACGCAGTATTTT. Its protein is CASSVSSGRSGTDTQYF.

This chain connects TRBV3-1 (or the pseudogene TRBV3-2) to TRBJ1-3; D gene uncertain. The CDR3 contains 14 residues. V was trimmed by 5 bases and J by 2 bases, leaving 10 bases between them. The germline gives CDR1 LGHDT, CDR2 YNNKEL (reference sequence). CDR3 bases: TGTGCCAGCAGCAGAACCGACACTGGAAACACCATATATTTT. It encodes CASSRTDTGNTIYF.

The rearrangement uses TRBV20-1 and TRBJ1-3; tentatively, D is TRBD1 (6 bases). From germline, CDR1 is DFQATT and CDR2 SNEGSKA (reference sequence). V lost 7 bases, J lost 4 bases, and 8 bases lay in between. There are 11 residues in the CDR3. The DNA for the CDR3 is TGCAGTGGGGGGGGCGGAAACACCATATATTTT. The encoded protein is CSGGGGNTIYF.

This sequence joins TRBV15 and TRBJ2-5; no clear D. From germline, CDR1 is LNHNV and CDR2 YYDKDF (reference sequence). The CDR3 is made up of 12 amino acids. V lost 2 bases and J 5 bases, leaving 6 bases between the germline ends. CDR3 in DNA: TGTGCCACCAGCAGACCAATGGAGACCCAGTACTTC. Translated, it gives CATSRPMETQYF.

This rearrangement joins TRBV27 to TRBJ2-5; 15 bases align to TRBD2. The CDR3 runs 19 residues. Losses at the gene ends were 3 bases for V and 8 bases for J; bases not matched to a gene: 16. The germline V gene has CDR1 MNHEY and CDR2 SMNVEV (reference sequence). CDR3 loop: CASSFTGTSGGLKRGTQYF. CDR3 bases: TGTGCCAGCAGTTTCACCGGGACTAGCGGGGGGCTCAAGAGAGGAACCCAGTACTTC.

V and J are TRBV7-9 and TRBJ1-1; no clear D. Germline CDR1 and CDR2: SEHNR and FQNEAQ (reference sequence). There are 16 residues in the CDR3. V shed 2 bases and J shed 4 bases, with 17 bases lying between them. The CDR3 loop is CASSLNLGGIGTEAFF. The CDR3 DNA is TGTGCCAGCAGCTTAAATTTGGGAGGGATTGGCACTGAAGCTTTCTTT.

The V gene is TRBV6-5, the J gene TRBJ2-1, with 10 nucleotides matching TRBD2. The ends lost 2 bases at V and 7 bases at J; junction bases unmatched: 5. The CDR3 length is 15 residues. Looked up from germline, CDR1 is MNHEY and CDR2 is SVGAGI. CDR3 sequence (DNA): TGTGCCAGCAGTTACGGTCCTAGCGGGAGAAATGAGCAGTTCTTC. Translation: CASSYGPSGRNEQFF.

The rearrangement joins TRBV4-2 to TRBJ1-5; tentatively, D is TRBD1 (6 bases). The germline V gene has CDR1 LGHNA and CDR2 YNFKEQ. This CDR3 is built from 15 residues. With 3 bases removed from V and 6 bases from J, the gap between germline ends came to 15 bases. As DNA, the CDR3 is TGTGCCAGCAGCCAGGACCAAGGGGGAGTTCAGCCCCAGCATTTT. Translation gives CASSQDQGGVQPQHF.

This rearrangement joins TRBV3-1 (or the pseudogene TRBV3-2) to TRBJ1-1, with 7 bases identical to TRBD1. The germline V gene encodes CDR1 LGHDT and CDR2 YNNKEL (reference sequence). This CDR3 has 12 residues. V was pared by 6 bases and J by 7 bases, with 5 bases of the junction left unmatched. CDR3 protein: CASSRTGLEAFF. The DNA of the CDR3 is TGTGCCAGCAGTCGGACAGGACTTGAAGCTTTCTTT.

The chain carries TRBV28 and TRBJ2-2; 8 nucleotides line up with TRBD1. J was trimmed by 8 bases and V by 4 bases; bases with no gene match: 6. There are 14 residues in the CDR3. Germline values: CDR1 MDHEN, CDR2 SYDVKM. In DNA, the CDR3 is TGTGCCAGCAGTTCCTGGACAGGGACAGGGGAGCTGTTTTTT. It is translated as CASSSWTGTGELFF. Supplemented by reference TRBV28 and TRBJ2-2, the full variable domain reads DVKVTQSSRYLVKRTGEKVFLECVQDMDHENMFWYRQDPGLGLRLIYFSYDVKMKEKGDIPEGYSVSREKKERFSLILESASTNQTSMYLCASSSWTGTGELFFGEGSRLTVL.

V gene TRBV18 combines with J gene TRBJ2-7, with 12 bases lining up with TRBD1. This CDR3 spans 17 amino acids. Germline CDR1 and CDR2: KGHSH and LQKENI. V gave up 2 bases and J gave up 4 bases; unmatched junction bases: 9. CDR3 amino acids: CASSPSPGTGGPYEQYF. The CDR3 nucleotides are TGTGCCAGCTCACCAAGCCCCGGGACAGGGGGCCCATACGAGCAGTACTTC.

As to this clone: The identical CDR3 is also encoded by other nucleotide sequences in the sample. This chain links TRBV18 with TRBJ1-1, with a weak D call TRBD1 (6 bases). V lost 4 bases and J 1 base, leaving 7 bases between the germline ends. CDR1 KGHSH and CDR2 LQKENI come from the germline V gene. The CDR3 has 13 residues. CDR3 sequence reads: CASSLDRNTEAFF. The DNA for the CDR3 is TGTGCCAGCTCACTGGACAGGAACACTGAAGCTTTCTTT.

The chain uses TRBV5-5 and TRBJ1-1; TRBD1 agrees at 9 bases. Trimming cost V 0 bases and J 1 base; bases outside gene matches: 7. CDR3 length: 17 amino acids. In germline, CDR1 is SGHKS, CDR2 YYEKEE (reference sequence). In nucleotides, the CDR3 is TGTGCCAGCAGCTTGGTCCCCGGGACAGGGAGGAACACTGAAGCTTTCTTT. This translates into CASSLVPGTGRNTEAFF.

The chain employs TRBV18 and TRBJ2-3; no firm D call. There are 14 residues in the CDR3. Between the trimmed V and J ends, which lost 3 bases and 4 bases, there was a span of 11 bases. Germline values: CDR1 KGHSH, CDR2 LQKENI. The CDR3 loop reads CASSPSGSSDTQYF. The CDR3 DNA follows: TGTGCCAGCTCACCGTCCGGTTCGTCAGATACGCAGTATTTT.

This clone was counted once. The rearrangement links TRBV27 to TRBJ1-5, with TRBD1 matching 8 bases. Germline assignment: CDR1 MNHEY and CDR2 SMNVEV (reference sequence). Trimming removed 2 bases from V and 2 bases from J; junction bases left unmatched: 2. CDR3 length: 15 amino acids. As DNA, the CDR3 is TGTGCCAGCAGTTTACTACAGGGGGGCAATCAGCCCCAGCATTTT. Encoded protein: CASSLLQGGNQPQHF.

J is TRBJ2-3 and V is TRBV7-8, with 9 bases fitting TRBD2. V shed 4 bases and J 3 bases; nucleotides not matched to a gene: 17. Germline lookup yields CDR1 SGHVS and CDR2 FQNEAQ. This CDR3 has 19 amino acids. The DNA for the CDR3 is TGTGCCAGCAGCTCCGTTGAGGGCGGGGGGGTTGGTTTTACAGATACGCAGTATTTT. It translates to CASSSVEGGGVGFTDTQYF.

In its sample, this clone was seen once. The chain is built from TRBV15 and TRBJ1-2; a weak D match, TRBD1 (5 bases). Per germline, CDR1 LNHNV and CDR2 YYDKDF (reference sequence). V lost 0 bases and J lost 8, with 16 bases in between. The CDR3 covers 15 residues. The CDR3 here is CATSRDRGRSGGYTF. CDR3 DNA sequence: TGTGCCACCAGCAGAGATCGGGGGAGGAGCGGCGGCTACACCTTC.

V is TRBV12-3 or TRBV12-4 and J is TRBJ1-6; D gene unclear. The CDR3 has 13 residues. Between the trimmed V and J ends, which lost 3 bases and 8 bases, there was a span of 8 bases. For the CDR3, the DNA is TGTGCCAGCAGTTTGTCACATGATTCACCCCTCCACTTT. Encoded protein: CASSLSHDSPLHF.

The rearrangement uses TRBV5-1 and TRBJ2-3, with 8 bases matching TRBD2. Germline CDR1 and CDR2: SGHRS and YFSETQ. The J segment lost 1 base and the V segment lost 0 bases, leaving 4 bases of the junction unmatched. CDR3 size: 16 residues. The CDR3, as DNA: TGCGCCAGCAGCTTGGGACGTAGCGGGGGCACAGATACGCAGTATTTT. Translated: CASSLGRSGGTDTQYF.